This paragraph covers one TCR beta chain sequence. Its antigen is still unknown. Use of 60 Vbeta and 13 Jbeta primers characterized the PCR. TCRdb's table, derived via immunoSEQ multiplex PCR, lists solely in-frame clones and lacks some. The table shows roughly 170,000 clones, with 70% to 90% occurring only once. This entry belongs to a study of cytomegalovirus exposure and HLA in healthy donors. Regarding the study as a whole: A later analysis showed that HLA-associated TCR beta chains had undergone more clonal expansion than equally common others. The productive fraction for most TCR beta V segments was about 87% or about 30% in an earlier analysis.

The sequencing sample was made of PBMCs. This clonotype was obtained from a woman aged 25 to 39 in good health and CMV-seronegative.

The CDR3 DNA sequence: TGCGCCAGCAGCTATTCCACAGGGGCCAGTGTTGGGAGATATGGCTACACCTTC. Its protein product is CASSYSTGASVGRYGYTF. V and J are TRBV5-1 and TRBJ1-2; 7 positions match TRBD1. With 3 bases clipped from V and 5 bases from J, the junction kept 19 bases outside the gene matches. This CDR3 is 18 amino acids long. CDR1 SGHRS and CDR2 YFSETQ come from the germline V gene.